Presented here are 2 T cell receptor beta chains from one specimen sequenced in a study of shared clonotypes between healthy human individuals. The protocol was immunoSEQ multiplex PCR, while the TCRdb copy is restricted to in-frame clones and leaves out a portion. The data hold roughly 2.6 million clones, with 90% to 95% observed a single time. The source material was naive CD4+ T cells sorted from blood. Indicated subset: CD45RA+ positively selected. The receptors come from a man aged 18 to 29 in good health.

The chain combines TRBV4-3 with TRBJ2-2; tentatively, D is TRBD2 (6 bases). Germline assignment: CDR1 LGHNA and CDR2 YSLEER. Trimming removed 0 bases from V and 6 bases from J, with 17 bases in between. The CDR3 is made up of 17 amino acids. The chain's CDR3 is CASSQDPGLRGSGELFF. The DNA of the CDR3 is TGCGCCAGCAGCCAAGACCCGGGCCTACGGGGGTCCGGGGAGCTGTTTTTT.

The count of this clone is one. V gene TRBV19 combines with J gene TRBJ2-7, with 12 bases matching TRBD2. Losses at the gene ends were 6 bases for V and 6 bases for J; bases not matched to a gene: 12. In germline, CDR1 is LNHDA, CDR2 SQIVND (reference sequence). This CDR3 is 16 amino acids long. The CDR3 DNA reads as TGTGCCAGTAGGGTAACCGGGACTAGCGGGCCGACCGAGCAGTACTTC. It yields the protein CASRVTGTSGPTEQYF.